Shown below are 28 T cell receptor beta chains from a single sample sequenced in a study of blood T cell repertoires in COVID-19 (TCRdb year 2020). The method behind the library was the immunoSEQ multiplex PCR assay. Here the immuneACCESS table is served through TCRdb, limited to in-frame sequences with V and J called. Missing clones are a known gap in these copies; in checked studies unresolved V genes cover under half, and the rest lacks a known reason. The sample contains 250,000 or so clones, less than 90% of them found a single time. Jointly, the top ten make up around 6.5% of the sample. Source material: peripheral blood. The receptors originated from a man in his 60s with acute or convalescent COVID-19.

The V and J genes are TRBV15 and TRBJ2-3, with 10 bases identical to TRBD1. Germline CDR1 reads LNHNV; CDR2 reads YYDKDF (reference sequence). V shed 4 bases, J shed 1 base, and the junction held 5 bases outside the gene matches. The CDR3 spans 16 residues. DNA of the CDR3: TGTGCCACCAGCACAGGACAGGGGGAGGGCACAGATACGCAGTATTTT. It is translated as CATSTGQGEGTDTQYF.

The V gene is TRBV28, the J gene TRBJ2-4, with 8 bases aligning to TRBD2. Germline loops: CDR1 MDHEN, CDR2 SYDVKM. This CDR3 is 13 amino acids long. The junction had 3 bases not matched to a gene; V was cut back by 2 bases and J by 9 bases. The CDR3 loop is CASSLREGIIQYF. CDR3 sequence (DNA): TGTGCCAGCAGTTTACGGGAGGGTATCATTCAGTACTTC.

The chain joins TRBV20-1 to TRBJ2-7; maybe TRBD1 (5 bases). The CDR3 is 15 amino acids. CDR1 is DFQATT and CDR2 is SNEGSKA in the germline V gene (reference sequence). V lost 3 bases and J lost 0, with 15 bases in between. The CDR3 DNA follows: TGCAGTGCTAGTACTGACAGTACTCACTCCTACGAGCAGTACTTC. Its translation is CSASTDSTHSYEQYF.

This sequence joins TRBV5-6 and TRBJ1-6; 10 bases fit TRBD1. Germline CDR1 SGHDT, CDR2 YYEEEE. CDR3 size: 16 residues. The J segment lost 12 bases and the V segment lost 0 bases, leaving 9 bases of the junction unmatched. CDR3 loop: CASSLGDRGSWEPLHF. For the CDR3, the DNA is TGTGCCAGCAGCTTGGGGGACAGGGGCTCCTGGGAACCCCTCCACTTT.

V gene TRBV12-3 or TRBV12-4 combines with J gene TRBJ1-1, with D perhaps TRBD1 (6 bases). V shed 7 bases and J shed 5 bases, with 8 bases lying between them. The CDR3 is 11 residues long. Written as DNA, the CDR3 is TGTGCCAGCACTAGGGGGACTGAAGCTTTCTTT. It yields the protein CASTRGTEAFF.

This clone has only a few counts. J is TRBJ2-2 and V is TRBV29-1; TRBD2 agrees at 9 bases. Trimming at V came to 1 base and at J to 3 bases, leaving 9 bases not matched to a gene. The V gene's germline CDR1 is SQVTM and CDR2 ANQGSEA. The CDR3 totals 17 residues. CDR3 bases: TGCAGCGTTGAAGTAGAGGGGGGACTAGCAGACACCGGGGAGCTGTTTTTT. Translated, it gives CSVEVEGGLADTGELFF.

The chain has TRBV7-6 and TRBJ2-5, with unresolved D. Per germline, CDR1 SGHVS and CDR2 FNYEAQ. Deletions cut 0 bases from V and 5 bases from J, with 10 bases between. This CDR3 is built from 14 residues. The CDR3 DNA follows: TGTGCCAGCAGCTTAGCACGTGGCAGGGAGACCCAGTACTTC. This codes for CASSLARGRETQYF.

The chain combines TRBV12-3 or TRBV12-4 with TRBJ1-2; D unresolved. Trimming pared 5 bases from V and 7 bases from J, leaving 14 bases between. This CDR3 comprises 13 residues. This chain's CDR3 is CASSLVSSGGYTF. The CDR3 bases are TGTGCCAGCAGTCTGGTCTCGTCGGGTGGCTACACCTTC.

The chain employs TRBV10-3 and TRBJ2-1; TRBD1 matches at 7 bases. J was trimmed by 7 bases and V by 5 bases; bases with no gene match: 11. This CDR3 contains 15 residues. Germline lookup yields CDR1 ENHRY and CDR2 SYGVKD. DNA for the CDR3: TGTGCCATCAGTCGGACAGGTGTAGGTTTAAATGAGCAGTTCTTC. This codes for CAISRTGVGLNEQFF.

The chain links TRBV4-3 to TRBJ2-1, with 9 bases fitting TRBD2. The CDR3 runs to 14 residues. In germline, CDR1 is LGHNA, CDR2 YSLEER. V gave up 3 bases and J gave up 9 bases; unmatched junction bases: 6. The DNA for the CDR3 is TGCGCCAGCAGCCAGGGGACTAGCAAGCGTGAGCAGTTCTTC. Translated: CASSQGTSKREQFF.

In regard to this clone: Other DNA sequences in this specimen translate into the identical CDR3. The rearrangement joins TRBV28 to TRBJ2-1; maybe TRBD2 (6 bases). The V end lost 2 bases, the J end lost 4 bases, and 6 bases lay between the germline ends. CDR3 length: 13 residues. CDR1 is MDHEN and CDR2 is SYDVKM in the germline V gene. In nucleotides, the CDR3 is TGTGCCAGCAGTTTAGCGGGGTACAATGAGCAGTTCTTC. It specifies CASSLAGYNEQFF. The full variable domain, with the rest looked up from reference TRBV28 and TRBJ2-1, is DVKVTQSSRYLVKRTGEKVFLECVQDMDHENMFWYRQDPGLGLRLIYFSYDVKMKEKGDIPEGYSVSREKKERFSLILESASTNQTSMYLCASSLAGYNEQFFGPGTRLTVL.

This chain joins TRBV4-2 and TRBJ1-4; a possible D gene is TRBD1 (6 bases). V was cut by 1 base and J by 6 bases, with 15 bases left in between. Looked up from germline, CDR1 is LGHNA and CDR2 is YNFKEQ. The CDR3 has 16 residues. CDR3 bases: TGTGCCAGCAGCCAAGGCCACAGGGAGATCGATGAAAAACTGTTTTTT. Its translation is CASSQGHREIDEKLFF.

This clone was picked up many times. The genes are TRBV7-9 and TRBJ2-4, with TRBD2 as a possible D gene (6 bases). With 3 bases removed from V and 3 bases from J, the gap between germline ends came to 12 bases. The CDR3 runs to 15 residues. The germline CDR1 and CDR2 sequences are SEHNR and FQNEAQ (reference sequence). In DNA form, the CDR3 reads TGTGCCAGCAGCTTCTCTGGGGAGGACAAAAACATTCAGTACTTC. Protein product: CASSFSGEDKNIQYF.

This clone was observed a handful of times. This rearrangement joins TRBV7-3 to TRBJ1-3; D gene unclear. Trimming removed 0 bases at V and 4 bases at J, with 4 bases between. The CDR3 loop spans 13 amino acids. The germline V gene has CDR1 SGHTA and CDR2 FQGTGA. CDR3 coding DNA: TGTGCCAGCAGCTTAACTGAGGGAAACACCATATATTTT. This sequence encodes CASSLTEGNTIYF.

The chain joins TRBV6-2 or TRBV6-3 to TRBJ1-1; TRBD1 aligns across 10 bases. The CDR3 covers 16 residues. Germline V lookup: CDR1 MNHEY, CDR2 SVGEGT. J gave up 4 bases and V 6 bases, and 11 bases lay outside the gene matches. The CDR3 loop is CASSPGTGASATEAFF. The DNA of the CDR3 is TGTGCCAGCAGCCCCGGGACAGGGGCCTCCGCCACTGAAGCTTTCTTT.

This clone was seen just once. The chain combines TRBV11-2 with TRBJ2-2; 16 positions match TRBD2. The V segment lost 2 bases and the J segment 7 bases; nucleotides outside the gene matches: 4. This CDR3 has 17 amino acids. CDR1 is SGHAT and CDR2 is FQNNGV in the germline V gene. CDR3 sequence: CASSLPGLAGGGGELFF. DNA for the CDR3: TGTGCCAGCAGCTTACCGGGACTAGCGGGAGGGGGCGGGGAGCTGTTTTTT.

The V and J genes are TRBV4-1 and TRBJ1-2; possibly TRBD1 for D (5 bases). The CDR3 sequence is 14 residues long. Between the trimmed V and J ends, which lost 1 base and 5 bases, there was a span of 11 bases. Germline CDR1 and CDR2: MGHRA and YSYEKL. The DNA for the CDR3 is TGCGCCAGCAGCCAAGTCCTCGGGACTTATGGCTACACCTTC. Translation gives CASSQVLGTYGYTF.

In DNA, the CDR3 is TGTGCCAGCAGCTCGACAAGTTCACCCCTCCACTTT. Translating gives CASSSTSSPLHF. This chain uses TRBV7-2 with TRBJ1-6; no clear D. The V end was cut by 4 bases, the J end by 9 bases, with 7 bases between. The CDR3 length is 12 residues. CDR1 is SGHTA and CDR2 is FQGNSA in the germline V gene. The full variable domain, rest sourced from reference TRBV7-2 and TRBJ1-6, is GAGVSQSPSNKVTEKGKDVELRCDPISGHTALYWYRQSLGQGLEFLIYFQGNSAPDKSGLPSDRFSAERTGGSVSTLTIQRTQQEDSAVYLCASSSTSSPLHFGNGTRLTVT.

The chain is built from TRBV9 and TRBJ2-3; D gene ambiguous. Trimming removed 0 bases at V and 3 bases at J, with 5 bases between. Germline V lookup: CDR1 SGDLS, CDR2 YYNGEE. The CDR3 is 13 amino acids. CDR3 loop: CASSVGGTDTQYF. Here the CDR3 DNA reads TGTGCCAGCAGCGTAGGAGGTACAGATACGCAGTATTTT.

This clone showed up just a few times. The gene calls are TRBV4-3 and TRBJ2-3, with 7 bases lining up with TRBD2. The CDR3 is made up of 17 amino acids. Losses at the gene ends were 1 base for V and 4 bases for J; bases not matched to a gene: 11. Germline V gives CDR1 LGHNA, CDR2 YSLEER. The CDR3 reads CASSQGIGGSASDTQYF. DNA of the CDR3: TGCGCCAGCAGCCAAGGAATTGGCGGGAGCGCCTCAGATACGCAGTATTTT.

The chain employs TRBV7-9 and TRBJ2-3; 8 nucleotides agree with TRBD1. Germline V gene sequence: CDR1 SEHNR, CDR2 FQNEAQ (reference sequence). Germline trimming cut 5 bases from V and 4 bases from J; bases unmatched to any gene: 5. The CDR3 is made up of 14 amino acids. CDR3 nucleotide sequence: TGTGCCAGCAGCGCCGGACAGGGTGCAGATACGCAGTATTTT. Translated, it gives CASSAGQGADTQYF.

The chain combines TRBV10-3 with TRBJ2-1, with 13 nucleotides matching TRBD2. V lost 3 bases to trimming and J lost 4 bases; unmatched junction nucleotides: 6. Germline values: CDR1 ENHRY, CDR2 SYGVKD. The CDR3 spans 17 residues. As DNA, the CDR3 is TGTGCCATCAGTGACACTAGCGGGAGGGCCCATTACAATGAGCAGTTCTTC. Translation gives CAISDTSGRAHYNEQFF.

V is TRBV27 and J is TRBJ2-3; 12 nucleotides line up with TRBD2. The germline V gene has CDR1 MNHEY and CDR2 SMNVEV (reference sequence). CDR3 length equals 16 residues. With 5 bases clipped from V and 6 bases from J, the junction kept 9 bases outside the gene matches. The CDR3 protein is CASSTLAGGRGDTQYF. DNA for the CDR3: TGTGCCAGCAGTACACTAGCGGGAGGCCGGGGGGATACGCAGTATTTT.

V is TRBV19 and J is TRBJ2-1, with D uncertain. Deletions cut 1 base from V and 0 bases from J, with 10 bases between. CDR1 LNHDA and CDR2 SQIVND come from the germline V gene (reference sequence). The length of the CDR3 is 16 residues. CDR3 amino acids: CASSIAQRSSYNEQFF. The CDR3 DNA follows: TGTGCCAGTAGTATAGCCCAGCGTAGCTCCTACAATGAGCAGTTCTTC.

The chain uses TRBV19 and TRBJ2-7; 9 bases agree with TRBD1. Trimming at V came to 5 bases and at J to 3 bases, leaving 11 bases not matched to a gene. From germline, CDR1 is LNHDA and CDR2 SQIVND (reference sequence). The CDR3 length is 16 residues. The CDR3 sequence is CASSPRTGGLYYEQYF. The DNA for the CDR3 is TGTGCCAGTAGTCCCCGTACAGGGGGCCTTTACTACGAGCAGTACTTC.

Only a few counts were recorded for this clone. This rearrangement joins TRBV6-2 or TRBV6-3 to TRBJ1-5; tentatively, D is TRBD1 (5 bases). Trimming shortened V by 5 bases and J by 0 bases, and 11 bases separated the two germline ends. Germline values: CDR1 MNHEY, CDR2 SVGEGT. CDR3 length: 15 residues. The CDR3 DNA sequence: TGTGCCAGCAGTACAGGCGACGGTAGCAATCAGCCCCAGCATTTT. Its protein is CASSTGDGSNQPQHF.

V is TRBV19 and J is TRBJ2-7, with D maybe TRBD1 (5 bases). This CDR3 has 13 amino acids. Trimming took off 5 bases at V and 4 bases at J, with 12 bases between the two ends. Germline loops: CDR1 LNHDA, CDR2 SQIVND (reference sequence). The CDR3 here is CASSWTREYEQYF. DNA of the CDR3: TGTGCCAGTAGTTGGACAAGGGAATACGAGCAGTACTTC.

V and J are TRBV5-4 and TRBJ1-2, with 7 bases fitting TRBD1. The CDR3 contains 15 residues. V was pared by 1 base and J by 11 bases, with 14 bases of the junction left unmatched. The V gene's germline CDR1 is SGHNT and CDR2 YYREEE (reference sequence). The CDR3 bases are TGTGCCAGCAGCTTGACGTCCGGGACAGCAAGTAGATACACCTTC. This codes for CASSLTSGTASRYTF.